This entry lists 3 T cell receptor beta chains sequenced from one sample in a study of T cell responses to AZD1222 COVID-19 vaccine. The protocol was immunoSEQ multiplex PCR, while the TCRdb copy is restricted to in-frame clones and leaves out a portion. The sample lists about 160,000 clones, roughly 90% occurring once. This material consisted of peripheral blood, taken 28 days after the second AZD1222 dose. The receptors were sampled from an adult who received the AZD1222 COVID-19 vaccine.

The rearrangement joins TRBV20-1 to TRBJ1-2; D not resolved. With 3 bases removed from V and 2 bases from J, the gap between germline ends came to 7 bases. Germline loops: CDR1 DFQATT, CDR2 SNEGSKA (reference sequence). The CDR3 consists of 12 residues. The CDR3 DNA reads as TGCAGTGCTAGTGCAGGAAACTATGGCTACACCTTC. The encoded protein is CSASAGNYGYTF.

The sample holds one count of this clone. This rearrangement joins TRBV2 to TRBJ2-7, with 7 bases aligning to TRBD1. V shed 6 bases, J shed 4 bases, and the junction held 9 bases outside the gene matches. Germline loops: CDR1 SNHLY, CDR2 FYNNEI. This CDR3 region has 14 residues. CDR3 amino acids: CASSLGQVEYEQYF. The CDR3 DNA reads as TGTGCCAGCAGCCTCGGACAGGTGGAATACGAGCAGTACTTC.

The chain carries TRBV5-1 and TRBJ2-7; D is unresolved. Trimming shortened V by 2 bases and J by 2 bases, and 11 bases separated the two germline ends. Germline CDR1 SGHRS, CDR2 YFSETQ. This CDR3 has 14 amino acids. CDR3 DNA: TGCGCCAGCAGCTTCGGCCAGAAAACCTACGAGCAGTACTTC. The encoded protein is CASSFGQKTYEQYF.